The next 17 T cell receptor beta chains were all read from a single sample in a study of CD8 T cells in ankylosing spondylitis. TCRdb used MiXCR to reprocess the 5' RACE reads, holding one entry per CDR3 protein. The repertoire holds some 240,000 distinct CDR3 sequences, more than 20% seen once, with over 0.55% in the top ten. What was sequenced was blood, either unsorted or a sorted T cell fraction (not recorded which). The source is a male donor with ankylosing spondylitis or in good health (not recorded which).

The sample holds many counts of this clonotype. The junction differs from germline at one of its ends, possibly a read error. The V call is TRBV6-5, the J call TRBJ1-5, with unresolved D. Germline V CDR1 and CDR2: MNHEY, SVGAGI. The CDR3 sequence is 8 residues long. Here the CDR3 reads CTDQPQHF. The CDR3 nucleotides read TGCACCGATCAGCCCCAGCATTTT.

The chain employs TRBV20-1 and TRBJ1-6, with D unresolved. The CDR3 length is 12 residues. Per germline, CDR1 DFQATT and CDR2 SNEGSKA (reference sequence). CDR3 sequence reads: CSGGQINSPLHF. The CDR3 DNA follows: TGCAGCGGCGGGCAGATTAATTCACCCCTCCACTTT.

This clonotype was counted ten times or more. V is TRBV20-1 and J is TRBJ2-4; 7 bases fit TRBD2. With 8 bases clipped from V and 3 bases from J, the junction kept 13 bases outside the gene matches. There are 15 residues in the CDR3. CDR1 and CDR2 (germline): DFQATT, SNEGSKA (reference sequence). The CDR3 DNA reads as TGCAGTCCTCGGGTCGGGGGGTTTGACAAAAACATTCAGTACTTC. It codes for CSPRVGGFDKNIQYF.

The rearrangement links TRBV12-3 or TRBV12-4 to TRBJ2-7; 11 bases align to TRBD2. J lost 3 bases, V lost 5 bases, and 3 bases had no gene match. The CDR3 is 14 residues long. The CDR3 nucleotides are TGTGCCAGCAGTCCGACTAGCGGGGTCTACGAGCAGTACTTC. This translates into CASSPTSGVYEQYF.

This clonotype showed up many times. The chain links TRBV5-1 to TRBJ2-7; TRBD1 matches at 11 bases. Unmatched junction bases numbered 7, after V lost 5 bases and J lost 6 bases. The CDR3 spans 14 residues. Germline CDR1 SGHRS, CDR2 YFSETQ. DNA for the CDR3: TGCGCCAGCAGACCTGGAGGGACAGGGGGCGAGCAGTACTTC. Protein: CASRPGGTGGEQYF. The complete variable domain, with remaining parts taken from reference TRBV5-1 and TRBJ2-7, reads KAGVTQTPRYLIKTRGQQVTLSCSPISGHRSVSWYQQTPGQGLQFLFEYFSETQRNKGNFPGRFSGRQFSNSRSEMNVSTLELGDSALYLCASRPGGTGGEQYFGPGTRLTVT.

The V call is TRBV7-3, the J call TRBJ1-4, with D possibly matching TRBD1 (5 bases). Germline assignment: CDR1 SGHTA and CDR2 FQGTGA. The CDR3 has 13 residues. V dropped 5 bases and J dropped 7 bases, with 11 bases sitting between them. DNA of the CDR3: TGTGCCAGCAGCCCGGGACCGGCTGAAAAACTGTTTTTT. Its translation is CASSPGPAEKLFF.

As concerns this clonotype: A read error may account for a junction end that differs from germline. The chain links TRBV12-3 or TRBV12-4 to TRBJ2-2, with D possibly TRBD2 on 6 matching bases. CDR3 length: 13 residues. CDR3 bases: TGTGCCAGCAGAACCGCAAACACCGGGGGGCTGTTTTTT. This codes for CASRTANTGGLFF.

This clonotype showed up many times. This chain joins TRBV21-1 and TRBJ2-1; no DNA check was done on the table's D call, TRBD2. TRBV21-1 is a documented pseudogene. There are 19 residues in the CDR3. The CDR3 here is CASSKRLYGLAASYNEQFF. In DNA, the CDR3 is TGTGCCAGCAGCAAAAGGTTGTATGGACTAGCGGCTTCCTACAATGAGCAGTTCTTC.

The table lists this clonotype with many counts. This chain uses TRBV20-1 with TRBJ2-2; D is uncertain. Germline-derived CDR1 and CDR2 are DFQATT and SNEGSKA (reference sequence). Trimming left V 0 bases short and J 4 bases short, with 6 bases between. The CDR3 loop spans 13 amino acids. CDR3 protein: CSAREVITGELFF. The CDR3 nucleotides read TGCAGTGCTAGAGAGGTTATCACCGGGGAGCTGTTTTTT.

In this sample, this clonotype turned up a few times. In nucleotides, the CDR3 is TGTGCCAGCAGTCCCAGCGTAGGCGAGCAGTACTTC. The encoded protein is CASSPSVGEQYF. The chain is built from TRBV12-3 or TRBV12-4 and TRBJ2-7; D remains ambiguous. V gave up 5 bases and J gave up 6 bases, with 11 bases separating them. The CDR3 length is 12 residues.

This clonotype was counted between two and nine times. V is TRBV12-3 or TRBV12-4 and J is TRBJ2-7, with TRBD1 identical over 8 bases. V trimming: 5 bases; J trimming: 2 bases; junction bases outside the gene matches: 8. CDR3 length: 15 amino acids. CDR3 sequence: CASSPRTGQTYEQYF. For the CDR3, the DNA is TGTGCCAGCAGTCCAAGGACAGGGCAGACCTACGAGCAGTACTTC.

This clonotype was detected only a few times. The rearrangement uses TRBV12-3 or TRBV12-4 and TRBJ2-6; D is possibly TRBD1 (6 bases). V was pared by 1 base and J by 1 base, with 11 bases between. This CDR3 has 17 residues. This CDR3 reads CASSLVGTRSGANVLTF. CDR3 in DNA: TGTGCCAGCAGTTTAGTCGGGACACGGTCTGGGGCCAACGTCCTGACTTTC.

The table lists this clonotype with a few counts. The CDR3 region is CSARVVSDEQYF. The CDR3 nucleotides read TGCAGTGCTAGAGTAGTGTCAGACGAGCAGTACTTC. This chain links TRBV20-1 with TRBJ2-7; D not certain. This CDR3 is built from 12 residues. V lost 1 base, J lost 5 bases, and 9 bases lay in between. CDR1 is DFQATT and CDR2 is SNEGSKA in the germline V gene (reference sequence).

This clonotype occurred a few times. This chain connects TRBV6-5 to TRBJ1-5, with 10 positions matching TRBD1. J lost 3 bases, V lost 4 bases, and 6 bases had no gene match. Germline V CDR1 and CDR2: MNHEY, SVGAGI. CDR3 length: 16 residues. CDR3 sequence reads: CASSSGTGAANQPQHF. For the CDR3, the DNA is TGTGCCAGCAGTTCCGGGACAGGGGCAGCCAATCAGCCCCAGCATTTT.

Points on this clonotype: A much larger clone is a single base away; this may be a read error. V usage is TRBV5-1 and J usage is TRBJ2-3; 12 bases align to TRBD2. Germline assignment: CDR1 SGHRS and CDR2 YFSETQ. The CDR3 is 16 residues long. The trim removed 7 bases at V and 1 base at J, leaving 7 bases unmatched. The CDR3 region is CASGSSSGGGTDTQYF. In DNA form, the CDR3 reads TGCGCCAGCGGCTCTTCTAGCGGGGGGGGCACAGATACGCAGTATTTT.

The sample holds many counts of this clonotype. The V and J genes are TRBV20-1 and TRBJ2-3; no reliable D call. This CDR3 is built from 13 residues. Trimming removed 3 bases from V and 2 bases from J, with 9 bases in between. Germline V lookup: CDR1 DFQATT, CDR2 SNEGSKA (reference sequence). This CDR3 reads CSASRRNTDTQYF. The CDR3 bases are TGCAGTGCTAGTAGGCGGAACACAGATACGCAGTATTTT.

In this sample, this clonotype turned up many times. The gene calls are TRBV20-1 and TRBJ1-2, with a possible D match to TRBD1 (6 bases). The CDR3 covers 12 residues. Deletions cut 3 bases from V and 8 bases from J, with 13 bases between. Germline values: CDR1 DFQATT, CDR2 SNEGSKA (reference sequence). This CDR3 is CSASQGTRGYTF. As DNA, the CDR3 is TGCAGTGCTAGTCAGGGGACTCGGGGCTACACCTTC.